This T cell receptor beta chain came from a study of T cell changes during pregnancy in multiple sclerosis. This CDR3 has 16 residues. The V segment lost 0 bases and the J segment 4 bases; nucleotides outside the gene matches: 8. Germline CDR1 MGHRA, CDR2 YSYEKL. The protocol was immunoSEQ multiplex PCR, while the TCRdb copy is restricted to in-frame clones and leaves out a portion. The sample lists roughly 17,000 clones; 85% were seen once. The clonotype originates from a female donor with multiple sclerosis, enrolled in a pregnancy study. The V gene is TRBV4-1, the J gene TRBJ1-1; 7 bases are a match to TRBD1. The sample was CD8+ T cells from peripheral blood mononuclear cells, taken after pregnancy. CDR3 coding DNA: TGCGCCAGCAGCCAAGAGGAGGGCAGGGGGGTCACTGAAGCTTTCTTT. This codes for CASSQEEGRGVTEAFF.